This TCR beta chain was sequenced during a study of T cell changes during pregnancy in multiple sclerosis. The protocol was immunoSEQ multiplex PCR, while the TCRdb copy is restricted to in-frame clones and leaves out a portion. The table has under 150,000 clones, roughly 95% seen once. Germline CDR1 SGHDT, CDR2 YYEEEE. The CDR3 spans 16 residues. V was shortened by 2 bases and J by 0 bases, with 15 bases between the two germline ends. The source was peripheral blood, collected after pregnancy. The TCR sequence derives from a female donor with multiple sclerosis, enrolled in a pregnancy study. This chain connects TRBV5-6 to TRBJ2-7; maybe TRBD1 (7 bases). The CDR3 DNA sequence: TGTGCCAGCAGCTTTAACAGGGGACTCGTCTCCTACGAGCAGTACTTC. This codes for CASSFNRGLVSYEQYF.